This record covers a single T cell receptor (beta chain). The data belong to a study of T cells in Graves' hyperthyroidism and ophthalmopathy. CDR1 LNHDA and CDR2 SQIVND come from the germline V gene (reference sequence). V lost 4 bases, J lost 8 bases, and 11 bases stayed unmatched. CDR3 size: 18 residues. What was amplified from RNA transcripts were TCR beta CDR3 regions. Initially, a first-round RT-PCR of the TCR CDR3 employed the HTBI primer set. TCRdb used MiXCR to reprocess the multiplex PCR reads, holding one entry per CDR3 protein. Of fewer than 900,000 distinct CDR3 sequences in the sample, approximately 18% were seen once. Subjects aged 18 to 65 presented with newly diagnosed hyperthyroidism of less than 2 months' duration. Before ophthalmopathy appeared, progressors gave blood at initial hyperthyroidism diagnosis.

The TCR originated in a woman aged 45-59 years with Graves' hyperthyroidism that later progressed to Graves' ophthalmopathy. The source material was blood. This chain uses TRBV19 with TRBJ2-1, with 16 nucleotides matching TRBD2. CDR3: CASSREPGLAGGPDEQFF. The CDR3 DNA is TGTGCCAGTAGTAGAGAGCCGGGACTAGCGGGGGGGCCCGATGAGCAGTTCTTC.